A selection of T cell receptor beta chains follows, all from one sample in a study of cytotoxic CD8 clonotypes in ibrutinib-treated CLL. The method was immunoSEQ multiplex PCR; TCRdb's version includes in-frame clones alone and lacks a portion of them. The table lists tens of thousands of clones, approximately 71% of them singletons. The sample was PBMCs, taken at disease progression, from a patient treated with ibrutinib. These receptors were taken from a human donor with chronic lymphocytic leukemia. Each CDR3 is given with its conserved first and last residue. The D gene is left open where the match is weak. The size field is filled for only some rows; it gives once, few, many or a size class.

V gene	J gene	clone size	D gene	CDR3 DNA	CDR3 protein
TRBV27	TRBJ1-5	once	-	TGTGCCAGCAGTTTATGGCCAAATAGCAATCAGCCCCAGCATTTT	CASSLWPNSNQPQHF
TRBV27	TRBJ1-6	-	-	TGTGCCAGCAGTTTGACAGATAATTCACCCCTCCACTTT	CASSLTDNSPLHF
TRBV7-9	TRBJ1-1	-	-	TGTGCCAGCAGCTGGTTAGAAGCTTTCTTT	CASSWLEAFF
TRBV11-2	TRBJ1-1	-	TRBD1	TGTGCCAGCAGCTTTCACAGGGGATCGAACACTGAAGCTTTCTTT	CASSFHRGSNTEAFF
TRBV27	TRBJ2-7	-	-	TGTGCCAGCAGTTTAACAGGGATCTCCTACGAGCAGTACTTC	CASSLTGISYEQYF
TRBV7-8	TRBJ1-5	-	TRBD1	TGTGCCAGCAGCTTAAGAGGGGGCGATAGCAATCAGCCCCAGCATTTT	CASSLRGGDSNQPQHF
TRBV7-9	TRBJ2-1	-	TRBD2	TGTGCCAGCAGCTTAGCGCGAGCGGGGGGGCCAAGCTCCTACAATGAGCAGTTCTTC	CASSLARAGGPSSYNEQFF
TRBV19	TRBJ1-4	-	-	TGTGCCAGTAGTAATGAAAAACTGTTTTTT	CASSNEKLFF
TRBV7-9	TRBJ2-5	once	-	TGTGCCAGCAGCTTAGATGGGGCGTCGCTTCAAGAGACCCAGTACTTC	CASSLDGASLQETQYF
TRBV15	TRBJ2-7	-	-	TGTGCCACTGCCTTGGACGGCTACGAGCAGTACTTC	CATALDGYEQYF
TRBV5-4	TRBJ1-1	-	TRBD1	TGTGCCAGCAGCTTGGGACAGGGTAGAAACACTGAAGCTTTCTTT	CASSLGQGRNTEAFF
TRBV28	TRBJ1-6	once	-	TGTGCCAGCAGTCTTCTTCGGGAGGGATTCTATAATTCACCCCTCCACTTT	CASSLLREGFYNSPLHF
TRBV7-9	TRBJ1-1	-	TRBD1	TGTGCCAGCAGCCCCGGGACAGGAGCAGCAATGAACACTGAAGCTTTCTTT	CASSPGTGAAMNTEAFF
TRBV7-6	TRBJ2-7	-	-	TGTGCCAGCAGCTTAGAGGGGACTGGCGCCTACGAGCAGTACTTC	CASSLEGTGAYEQYF
TRBV18	TRBJ1-2	-	-	TGTGCCAGCTCACCAGTACATGGGAGTCTTGGCTACACCTTC	CASSPVHGSLGYTF
TRBV7-8	TRBJ2-2	few	-	TGTGCCAGCAGCTTAGGGACACTCGATTCCGGGGAGCTGTTTTTT	CASSLGTLDSGELFF
TRBV5-6	TRBJ2-3	-	-	TGTGCCAGCAGCTTGGCAGGGAGCACAGATACGCAGTATTTT	CASSLAGSTDTQYF
TRBV7-2	TRBJ1-2	-	-	TGTGCCAGCAGCTTAGATTGGGAAGACTATGGCTACACCTTC	CASSLDWEDYGYTF
TRBV9	TRBJ2-3	-	TRBD2	TGTGCCAGCAGCGCCTCCGGGACTAGCGGTTTTTCAGATACGCAGTATTTT	CASSASGTSGFSDTQYF
TRBV12-5	TRBJ1-2	many	-	TGTGCTAGTCGAAGGAGTGGCAACTATGGCTACACCTTC	CASRRSGNYGYTF
TRBV14	TRBJ2-2	-	-	TGTGCCAGCAGCCAATTCTCGCGATCCACCGGGGAGCTGTTTTTT	CASSQFSRSTGELFF
TRBV4-1	TRBJ2-5	-	TRBD1	TGCGCCAGCAGCTCTCCGGGACAGGGGTTAGAGACCCAGTACTTC	CASSSPGQGLETQYF
TRBV19	TRBJ2-5	once	-	TGTGCCAGTAGTATAGCTGGGAACTCTGAGACCCAGTACTTC	CASSIAGNSETQYF
TRBV7-3	TRBJ2-1	few	TRBD1	TGTGCCAGCAGCTGGACAGGTTCGAATGAGCAGTTCTTC	CASSWTGSNEQFF
TRBV6-1	TRBJ1-4	few	TRBD1	TGTGCCAGCAGTGATGGGGACAGGGATTATGAAAAACTGTTTTTT	CASSDGDRDYEKLFF
TRBV27	TRBJ1-4	-	TRBD1	TGTGCCAGCAGTGCAGGGGGTCATGAAAAACTGTTTTTT	CASSAGGHEKLFF
TRBV5-1	TRBJ2-2	-	-	TGCGCCAGCAGCTTGGCCCAGGCAGAGGTCGGGGAGCTGTTTTTT	CASSLAQAEVGELFF
TRBV5-1	TRBJ1-2	-	-	TGCGCCAGCAGCTTGGCAGCAGGGACGAGCTATGGCTACACCTTC	CASSLAAGTSYGYTF
TRBV6-6	TRBJ2-1	-	TRBD2	TGTGCCAGCAGTTGGGGCGGGGGGAACAATGAGCAGTTCTTC	CASSWGGGNNEQFF
TRBV6-1	TRBJ2-5	-	TRBD2	TGTGCCAGCAGTGACCCGGGGGGGTCGTGGGAGACCCAGTACTTC	CASSDPGGSWETQYF
TRBV4-1	TRBJ1-5	few	TRBD1	TGCGCCAGCAGCCAAGAGGTGACAGGGAATCAGCCCCAGCATTTT	CASSQEVTGNQPQHF
TRBV7-9	TRBJ2-1	-	TRBD2	TGTGCCAGCAGCTTAGAGTACGGGACTAGCGGGGTCAATGAGCAGTTCTTC	CASSLEYGTSGVNEQFF
TRBV28	TRBJ1-1	-	-	TGTGCCAGCACGCAGTATAACACTGAAGCTTTCTTT	CASTQYNTEAFF
TRBV6-5	TRBJ2-3	-	-	TGTGCCAGCAGCGTAGCGGCTCAACCGCGAGATACGCAGTATTTT	CASSVAAQPRDTQYF
TRBV19	TRBJ1-6	-	TRBD1	TGTGCCAGTAGTCGGACAGGGGGCGGTTATAATTCACCCCTCCACTTT	CASSRTGGGYNSPLHF
TRBV27	TRBJ2-1	-	-	TGTGCCAGCATCTACCTTACTCCGACCGGGACTTCCGAGCAGTTCTTC	CASIYLTPTGTSEQFF
TRBV15	TRBJ2-3	-	-	TGTGCCACCAGCAGAGAACGAGGGGGCACAGATACGCAGTATTTT	CATSRERGGTDTQYF
TRBV4-1	TRBJ1-4	-	TRBD1	TGCGCCAGCAGCCAAGTCGCACAGGGGGCCTCTAATGAAAAACTGTTTTTT	CASSQVAQGASNEKLFF
TRBV7-8	TRBJ2-7	few	-	TGTGCCAGCAGCATAACAGGCTACGAGCAGTACTTC	CASSITGYEQYF
TRBV9	TRBJ1-1	-	TRBD1	TGTGCCAGCAGCCCCCACCCAACGGGACAGTTTCGCTCCCGGGGGACTGAAGCTTTCTTT	CASSPHPTGQFRSRGTEAFF
TRBV5-6	TRBJ2-7	-	-	TGTGCCAGCAGCTTGATGCAGGGGGGTTCCTACGAGCAGTACTTC	CASSLMQGGSYEQYF
TRBV10-2	TRBJ1-5	few	-	TGCGCCAGCAGTGGGGGGGGGCTCGGACGACCCCAGCATTTT	CASSGGGLGRPQHF
TRBV27	TRBJ1-1	-	-	TGTGCCAGCAGTAGATCCAAGGACCTAACAAAGAACACTGAAGCTTTCTTT	CASSRSKDLTKNTEAFF
TRBV29-1	TRBJ1-2	-	-	TGCAGCGTTGATGAGGGGCAAGGCGGCTACACCTTC	CSVDEGQGGYTF
TRBV6-5	TRBJ2-3	-	TRBD2	TGTGCCAGCAGTTACGGCGGGGGAGGCACAGATACGCAGTATTTT	CASSYGGGGTDTQYF
TRBV19	TRBJ1-2	-	-	TGTGCCAGTAACAGGGCGGGCGGCTACACCTTC	CASNRAGGYTF
TRBV30	TRBJ1-2	-	-	TGTGCCTGGAGTGTTGGAGCAGGGATGGGCTACACCTTC	CAWSVGAGMGYTF
TRBV7-6	TRBJ2-1	-	-	TGTGCCAGCAGCTACAGCGCCTCCTACAATGAGCAGTTCTTC	CASSYSASYNEQFF
TRBV9	TRBJ2-7	-	-	TGTGCCAGCAGCGTAGACGGCAGAAATTCCTACGAGCAGTACTTC	CASSVDGRNSYEQYF